Sequencing of this T cell receptor beta chain was carried out in a study of fetal regulatory T cell absence and autoimmunity. Study context: Exocrine pancreas autoimmunity occurred in IPEX patients lacking clinical diabetes.

Only in-frame clones appear in the TCRdb table, and some are missing; sequencing was by immunoSEQ multiplex PCR. The data contain 46,000 or so clones, around 85% of them singletons. This CDR3 is built from 14 residues. The ends lost 2 bases at V and 8 bases at J; junction bases unmatched: 4. CDR1 is MNHEY, CDR2 SMNVEV, per germline (reference sequence). The specimen was cord blood. The rearrangement links TRBV27 to TRBJ1-4, with 8 bases that match TRBD1. The clonotype comes from a newborn boy with IPEX syndrome. The CDR3 here is CASSLRQGMEKLFF. CDR3 bases: TGTGCCAGCAGTTTAAGACAGGGGATGGAAAAACTGTTTTTT.